This entry lists 3 T cell receptor beta chains sequenced from one sample in a study of identical twins. TCRdb called the 5' RACE reads again in MiXCR, with one record for every CDR3 protein. The sample yields about 340,000 distinct CDR3 sequences, about 12% seen once. These data also formed part of another study, on yellow fever vaccine responses in identical twins.

The specimen was CD8+ T cells sorted from blood. These receptors all stem from a woman aged 18-29 years in good health.

This clonotype was detected many times. The V and J genes are TRBV7-9 and TRBJ2-5; 7 bases align to TRBD1. The CDR3 totals 14 residues. Per germline, CDR1 SEHNR and CDR2 FQNEAQ (reference sequence). The trim removed 5 bases at V and 2 bases at J, leaving 5 bases unmatched. DNA of the CDR3: TGTGCCAGCAGCGCCAAGGGACAGCAAGAGACCCAGTACTTC. It yields the protein CASSAKGQQETQYF.

This clonotype was seen at least ten times. J is TRBJ2-1 and V is TRBV5-1; possible D gene TRBD1, 6 bases. The CDR3 consists of 16 residues. Per the germline V gene, CDR1 is SGHRS and CDR2 is YFSETQ. V lost 4 bases and J 2 bases, leaving 16 bases between the germline ends. DNA for the CDR3: TGCGCCAGCAGCCAGGGCAGGGGAGCGGCCTACAATGAGCAGTTCTTC. This translates into CASSQGRGAAYNEQFF.

The chain couples TRBV4-1 to TRBJ2-7, with D maybe TRBD1 (5 bases). Deletions cut 0 bases from V and 2 bases from J, with 14 bases between. CDR3 length: 16 amino acids. Germline CDR1 reads MGHRA; CDR2 reads YSYEKL. The CDR3 region is CASSQDHLDSPYEQYV. The CDR3 DNA is TGCGCCAGCAGCCAAGACCATCTCGACAGTCCCTACGAGCAGTACGTC.